This TCR beta chain was sequenced in a study of regulatory T cells in long-lasting Graves disease (dated by TCRdb to the early 2020s). Concerning the study at large: Antithyroid drugs had been taken for less than 3 months by newly diagnosed Graves' disease patients. Persistent Graves' disease patients were compared with newly diagnosed Graves' disease patients by peripheral blood TCR sequencing and RNA sequencing. The study was registered as a clinical trial and conducted in China. A total of about 35 samples underwent TCR sequencing: about 13 from persistent and about 20 from newly diagnosed Graves' disease patients.

This clonotype was counted ten times or more. No cognate antigen has been identified for it. Base qualities are missing; no much larger clone stands one base away. This specimen's time point label, per the study, means: newly diagnosed GD, antithyroid drugs for less than 3 months. For both TCR sequencing and RNA sequencing, RNA was extracted from PBMCs using TRIzol. Graves' disease was diagnosed according to American Thyroid Association guidelines. Patients were recruited from an endocrinology department in Xi'an, China. Each patient gave approximately 8.8 milliliters of peripheral blood, collected in an EDTA anticoagulant tube. Ficoll Paque Plus density gradient separation was used to isolate PBMCs, and no further T cell sorting was done. RNA quality was checked with an Agilent 2100 Bioanalyzer and agarose gel, and concentration with a NanoDrop 2000. The library was generated by multiplex PCR. The sequencer listed for this sample is Illumina HiSeq 4000. iRepertoire HTBI primers and Arm-PCR amplification of CDR3 regions were used to construct TCR beta libraries. Before sequencing, the PCR products underwent gel purification. In the original analysis: A total of fewer than 70 TRBV and some 15 TRBJ segments were identified across samples and were used for gene usage analysis of CDR3 amino acid clonotypes. Filtered high-quality paired reads were merged into contigs using COPE and FqMerger. Contigs were aligned with BLAST to IMGT TRBV, TRBD and TRBJ reference genes, and CDR3 was defined per IMGT. Any clonotype with a frequency above 0.1% was classified as a highly expanded clone. Shannon entropy served as the measure of repertoire diversity, while the Gini coefficient captured V-J evenness. A clonotype was considered public if more than one individual shared it. TCRdb reprocessing: public reads trimmed at Q25 with fastp, clones called with MiXCR, in-frame beta chains kept. Every CDR3 protein is listed once, alongside the most common genes and DNA of its rows. In this record, the V and J calls reflect TCRdb's handling and not the investigators' own analysis. A total of almost 450,000 distinct CDR3 sequences appear in this sample, around 15% of them only once. Clones ranked in the top ten supply approximately 12% of the sample.

Study-level results and caveats: Persistent disease showed preferential use of TRBV28, TRBJ1-2 and TRBJ2-5, whereas newly diagnosed disease favored TRBV20-1 and TRBJ2-1. A larger number of public clonotypes was shared among persistent patients (over 2,500) than among newly diagnosed patients (about 990). Compared with newly diagnosed patients, persistent Graves' disease patients had lower TCR Shannon entropy and fewer highly expanded clones, which suggests clonal expansion. Peripheral blood alone was examined, since thyroid tissue, which constituted the primary lesion, could not be accessed. The small sample size was acknowledged by the authors as a limitation that may reduce accuracy. Sequencing and analysis were restricted to the TCR beta chain.

V loses 5 bases, J loses 7 bases, and the germline ends lie 17 bases apart. The CDR3 runs 14 amino acids, cysteine and phenylalanine included. The only DNA kept is the CDR3, 42 bases in frame from the first base. CDR1 MNHEY and CDR2 SMNVEV are derived from the germline V gene (reference sequence). These data are also associated with another study on T cells in Graves' hyperthyroidism and ophthalmopathy. As described in the second report: Graves' hyperthyroidism was defined as stable when no progression to ophthalmopathy occurred over 18 months of follow-up. Hyperthyroidism patients were newly diagnosed, with disease duration under 2 months, and aged 18 to 65 years. Any patient with an uncontrolled infection, another autoimmune disease, pregnancy or lactation was excluded. Diagnoses relied on clinical symptoms, serum thyroxine and TRAb, thyroid ultrasound and orbital computed tomography. For the first round of RT-PCR on the TCR CDR3, the HTBI primer set was used together with the Qiagen OneStep RT-PCR kit. Most expanded thyroid clonotypes (frequency above 0.001) were also detected in blood, suggesting blood repertoires may reflect thyroid immune responses. A 13 V-J signature model separated ophthalmopathy from stable hyperthyroidism, with nearly 90% sensitivity and 81% to 82% specificity in cross-validation and 80%/75% in testing. In validation, the model predicted progression to ophthalmopathy with over 65% sensitivity and approximately 72% specificity, a median of about six months before onset. A discovery cohort of roughly 100 patients, about 44 with Graves' ophthalmopathy and approximately 60 with stable Graves' hyperthyroidism, was used to find distinguishing TCR V-J signatures. Whether ophthalmopathy could be predicted prospectively was tested in an independent validation cohort made up of approximately 19 hyperthyroidism patients plus 17 patients who later progressed to ophthalmopathy. The 100 discovery patients were randomly split 7:3 into training and test sets. In addition, the study compared T-cell repertoires in thyroid tissue and in blood from five or six Graves' hyperthyroidism patients. Following sampling, methimazole starting at 30 mg daily was given to hyperthyroidism patients, and high-dose intravenous methylprednisolone was given to ophthalmopathy patients. The libraries were constructed in a second round of multiplex PCR and then size-selected and purified. Paired-end sequencing of the libraries was performed with 100 bp reads on an Illumina HiSeq2000. SOAPnuke was used to process the raw data, throwing out any read that contained adapters or uncalled bases, had a mean Phred below 15, or lacked an exact constant-primer or identifier match. COPE v1.2.5 was used to merge high-quality paired reads, and clonotypes were defined as unique nucleotide sequences. Clonotypes were aligned to IMGT TRBV, TRBD and TRBJ reference segments using MiTCR v1.1. Analysis was restricted to V-J combinations with a frequency above 0.0001, which covered roughly 99% of repertoires. The TCS score was defined as F50 (clonal expansion) divided by E x V (chaos), with BLOSUM62-based TCRdist calculated between CDR3 peptides within each V-J. Welch's t-statistics and random forest reduced fewer than 550 V-J features to 13, which were used in a naive Bayes classifier (R e1071). No statistical method was used to fix the sample size in advance, and group allocation was not hidden from the investigators. According to the paper, TCR Vbeta CDR3 sequencing was carried out on 135 peripheral blood samples, which came from some 41 ophthalmopathy, around 74 hyperthyroidism and approximately 17 progressor patients.

This clonotype was obtained from a woman under 40 with Graves disease. Donor details come from another sample of the same person, matched by shared clones. The sample in question was peripheral blood mononuclear cells (PBMCs), obtained at new diagnosis, from a patient treated with antithyroid drugs. Here the chain combines TRBV27 and TRBJ1-2, with the D segment identity uncertain. The DNA sequence is given as TGTGCCAGCAGTCCTTTCCCGCCGGAGGGTGGCTACACCTTC. It specifies CASSPFPPEGGYTF.